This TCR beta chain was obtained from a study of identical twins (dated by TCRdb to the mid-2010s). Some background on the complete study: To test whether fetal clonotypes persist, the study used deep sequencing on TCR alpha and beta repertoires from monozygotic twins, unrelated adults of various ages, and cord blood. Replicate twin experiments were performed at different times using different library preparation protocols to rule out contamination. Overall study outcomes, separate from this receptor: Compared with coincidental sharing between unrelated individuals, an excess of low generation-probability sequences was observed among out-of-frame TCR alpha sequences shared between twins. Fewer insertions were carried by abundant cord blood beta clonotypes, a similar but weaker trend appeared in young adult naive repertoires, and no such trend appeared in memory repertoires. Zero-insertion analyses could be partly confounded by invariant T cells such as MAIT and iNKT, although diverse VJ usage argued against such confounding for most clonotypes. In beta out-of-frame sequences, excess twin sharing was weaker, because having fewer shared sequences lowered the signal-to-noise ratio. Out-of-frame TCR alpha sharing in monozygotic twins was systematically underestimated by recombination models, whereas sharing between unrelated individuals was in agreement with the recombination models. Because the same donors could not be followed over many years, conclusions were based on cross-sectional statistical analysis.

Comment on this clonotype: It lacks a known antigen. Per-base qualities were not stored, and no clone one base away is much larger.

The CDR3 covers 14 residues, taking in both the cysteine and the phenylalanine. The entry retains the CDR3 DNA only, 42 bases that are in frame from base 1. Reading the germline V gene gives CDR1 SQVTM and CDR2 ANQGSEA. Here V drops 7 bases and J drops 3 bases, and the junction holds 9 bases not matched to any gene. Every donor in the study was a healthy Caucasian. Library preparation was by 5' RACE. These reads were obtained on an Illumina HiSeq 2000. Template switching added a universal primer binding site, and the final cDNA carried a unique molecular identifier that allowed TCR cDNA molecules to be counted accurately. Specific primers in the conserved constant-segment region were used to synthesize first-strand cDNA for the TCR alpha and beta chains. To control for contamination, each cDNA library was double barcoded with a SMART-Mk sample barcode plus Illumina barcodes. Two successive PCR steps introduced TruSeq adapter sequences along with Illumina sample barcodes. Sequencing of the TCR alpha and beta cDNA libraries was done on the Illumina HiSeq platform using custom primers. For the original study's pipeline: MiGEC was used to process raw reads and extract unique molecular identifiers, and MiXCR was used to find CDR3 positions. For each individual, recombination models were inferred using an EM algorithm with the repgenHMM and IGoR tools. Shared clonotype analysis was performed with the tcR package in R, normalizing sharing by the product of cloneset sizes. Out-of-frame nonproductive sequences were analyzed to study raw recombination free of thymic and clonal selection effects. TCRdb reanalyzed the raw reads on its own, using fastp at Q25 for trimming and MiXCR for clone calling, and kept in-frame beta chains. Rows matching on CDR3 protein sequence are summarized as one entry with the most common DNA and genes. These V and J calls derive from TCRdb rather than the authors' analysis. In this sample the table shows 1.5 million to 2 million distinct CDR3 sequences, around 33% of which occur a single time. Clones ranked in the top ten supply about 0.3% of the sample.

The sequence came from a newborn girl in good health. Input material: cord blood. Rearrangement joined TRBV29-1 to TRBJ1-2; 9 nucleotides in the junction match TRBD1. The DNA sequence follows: TGCAGCGGAGGGACAGGGACCGGGGACTATGGCTACACCTTC. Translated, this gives CSGGTGTGDYGYTF.